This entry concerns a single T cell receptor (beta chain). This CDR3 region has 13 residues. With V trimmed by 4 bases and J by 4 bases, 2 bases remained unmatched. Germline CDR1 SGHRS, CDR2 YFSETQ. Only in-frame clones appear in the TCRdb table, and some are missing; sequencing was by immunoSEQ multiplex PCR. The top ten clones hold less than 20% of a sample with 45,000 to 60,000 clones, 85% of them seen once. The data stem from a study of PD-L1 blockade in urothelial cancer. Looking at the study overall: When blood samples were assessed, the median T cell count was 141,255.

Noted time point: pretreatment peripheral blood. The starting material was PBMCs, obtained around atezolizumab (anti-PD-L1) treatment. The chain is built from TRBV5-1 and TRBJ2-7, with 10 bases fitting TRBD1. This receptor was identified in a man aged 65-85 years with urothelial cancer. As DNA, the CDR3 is TGCGCCAGCAGCGGACAGGGGGGGTACGAGCAGTACTTC. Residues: CASSGQGGYEQYF.